The 20 T cell receptor beta chains in this list originate from one sample, sequenced in a study of OX40 agonist ivuxolimab in advanced cancers. TCRdb's copy holds only in-frame clones and misses some; the assay was immunoSEQ multiplex PCR. The sample records some 98,000 clones, 87% being singletons. Sequencing used CD4+ or CD8+ T cells sorted from blood, obtained in a trial of the OX40 agonist ivuxolimab. The receptors derive from an adult with an advanced solid tumor such as melanoma, head and neck, liver or kidney cancer.

The gene calls are TRBV5-5 and TRBJ2-2; D gene unclear. V was clipped by 3 bases and J by 0 bases, with 6 bases between them. This CDR3 contains 14 residues. Germline lookup yields CDR1 SGHKS and CDR2 YYEKEE (reference sequence). Written as DNA, the CDR3 is TGTGCCAGCAGCTGGGCAGCGAACACCGGGGAGCTGTTTTTT. Its protein product is CASSWAANTGELFF.

The chain joins TRBV27 to TRBJ2-7; no reliable D call. Germline V gives CDR1 MNHEY, CDR2 SMNVEV (reference sequence). CDR3 length equals 13 residues. Between the trimmed V and J ends, which lost 5 bases and 3 bases, there was a span of 11 bases. CDR3 DNA sequence: TGTGCCAGCAGTCCCTCAACGTTCTACGAGCAGTACTTC. This gives the protein CASSPSTFYEQYF.

The chain employs TRBV11-2 and TRBJ2-5; 13 bases agree with TRBD2. Germline CDR1 SGHAT, CDR2 FQNNGV. The CDR3 extends over 15 amino acids. After removal of 5 bases from V and 5 bases from J, the junction contained 5 bases not matched to a gene. This CDR3 reads CASSPTSGGGETQYF. CDR3 bases: TGTGCCAGCAGCCCCACTAGCGGGGGGGGCGAGACCCAGTACTTC. The full variable domain, with the rest looked up from reference TRBV11-2 and TRBJ2-5, is EAGVAQSPRYKIIEKRQSVAFWCNPISGHATLYWYQQILGQGPKLLIQFQNNGVVDDSQLPKDRFSAERLKGVDSTLKIQPAKLEDSAVYLCASSPTSGGGETQYFGPGTRLLVL.

This clone has only one observation. This chain uses TRBV19 with TRBJ2-1; 13 positions agree with TRBD2. V was pared by 2 bases and J by 6 bases, with 10 bases of the junction left unmatched. This CDR3 spans 18 amino acids. The germline gives CDR1 LNHDA, CDR2 SQIVND (reference sequence). The CDR3 coding sequence is TGTGCCAGTAGTATACGGACTAGCGGGGGCTATAGGGCCAATGAGCAGTTCTTC. It codes for CASSIRTSGGYRANEQFF.

This clone was seen a handful of times. The CDR3 loop reads CSVEVQGEDEAFF. The CDR3 nucleotides are TGCAGCGTTGAAGTACAGGGGGAAGATGAAGCTTTCTTT. V and J are TRBV29-1 and TRBJ1-1, with 8 bases fitting TRBD1. The CDR3 loop spans 13 amino acids. V lost 1 base and J lost 7; bases outside the gene matches: 5. From germline, CDR1 is SQVTM and CDR2 ANQGSEA. Full variable domain (rest looked up from reference TRBV29-1 and TRBJ1-1): SAVISQKPSRDICQRGTSLTIQCQVDSQVTMMFWYRQQPGQSLTLIATANQGSEATYESGFVIDKFPISRPNLTFSTLTVSNMSPEDSSIYLCSVEVQGEDEAFFGQGTRLTVV.

The chain carries TRBV30 and TRBJ1-6; D uncertain. This CDR3 is built from 13 residues. CDR1 and CDR2 (germline): GTSNPN, SVGIG (reference sequence). The V end was cut by 3 bases, the J end by 8 bases, with 11 bases between. The chain's CDR3 is CAWSPASDSPLHF. The CDR3 DNA reads as TGTGCCTGGAGCCCGGCCTCAGATTCACCCCTCCACTTT. Using reference TRBV30 and TRBJ1-6 for the parts outside the CDR3, the full variable domain is SQTIHQWPATLVQPVGSPLSLECTVEGTSNPNLYWYRQAAGRGLQLLFYSVGIGQISSEVPQNLSASRPQDRQFILSSKKLLLSDSGFYLCAWSPASDSPLHFGNGTRLTVT.

This chain joins TRBV5-8 and TRBJ1-2; a possible D gene is TRBD1 (6 bases). V shed 1 base and J shed 4 bases, with 11 bases lying between them. Germline V gene data show CDR1 as SGHTS and CDR2 as YDEGEE. The CDR3 totals 14 residues. The CDR3 sequence: CASSLPDRLYGYTF. The CDR3 region has the DNA TGTGCCAGCAGCTTGCCAGACAGGCTCTATGGCTACACCTTC.

The table lists this clone with a few counts. The rearrangement uses TRBV6-1 and TRBJ1-5, with D hard to call. The CDR3 runs to 13 residues. Looked up from germline, CDR1 is MNHNS and CDR2 is SASEGT. V was pared by 2 bases and J by 5 bases, with 7 bases between. CDR3 DNA: TGTGCCAGCAGTGAAAGTTTCGATCAGCCCCAGCATTTT. Protein sequence: CASSESFDQPQHF.

The chain employs TRBV2 and TRBJ1-4; D might be TRBD1 (5 bases). This CDR3 comprises 16 residues. Trimming removed 4 bases from V and 0 bases from J, with 12 bases in between. Germline-derived CDR1 and CDR2 are SNHLY and FYNNEI. Here the CDR3 DNA reads TGTGCCAGCAGTGGGGGCAGGAGCACAACTAATGAAAAACTGTTTTTT. Protein sequence: CASSGGRSTTNEKLFF.

This clone was recorded a few times. The chain recombines TRBV9 with TRBJ2-3; a weak D match, TRBD2 (6 bases). The CDR3 consists of 16 residues. Germline assignment: CDR1 SGDLS and CDR2 YYNGEE. V lost 1 base, J lost 2 bases, and 14 bases lay in between. Written as DNA, the CDR3 is TGTGCCAGCAGCGTATCGGCAGGGAGGTACACAGATACGCAGTATTTT. Residues: CASSVSAGRYTDTQYF.

Only one count was recorded for this clone. The genes are TRBV27 and TRBJ2-7; 10 bases align to TRBD1. The V gene end was trimmed by 5 bases and the J gene end by 1 base; junction bases not matched to a gene: 8. The CDR3 runs to 16 residues. CDR1 is MNHEY and CDR2 is SMNVEV in the germline V gene (reference sequence). CDR3 bases: TGTGCCAGCAGTCTCCCCCGGGACAGGGGATCCTACGAGCAGTACTTC. This encodes CASSLPRDRGSYEQYF.

V usage is TRBV11-2 and J usage is TRBJ2-3; 7 nucleotides agree with TRBD2. CDR1 is SGHAT, CDR2 FQNNGV, per germline. J was trimmed by 1 base and V by 5 bases; bases with no gene match: 6. This CDR3 has 15 amino acids. CDR3 residues: CASSPRDYRTDTQYF. Here the CDR3 DNA reads TGTGCCAGCAGCCCTCGGGACTACCGCACAGATACGCAGTATTTT.

DNA for the CDR3: TGTGCCAGCAGCCCGTTTGTGGGGGTCAACGAGCAGTACTTC. Its protein is CASSPFVGVNEQYF. This rearrangement joins TRBV9 to TRBJ2-7; D may be TRBD1 or TRBD2 (5 bases each). The CDR3 sequence is 14 residues long. Germline V lookup: CDR1 SGDLS, CDR2 YYNGEE. With 4 bases removed from V and 5 bases from J, the gap between germline ends came to 16 bases. Full variable domain (missing parts from reference TRBV9 and TRBJ2-7): DSGVTQTPKHLITATGQRVTLRCSPRSGDLSVYWYQQSLDQGLQFLIQYYNGEERAKGNILERFSAQQFPDLHSELNLSSLELGDSALYFCASSPFVGVNEQYFGPGTRLTVT.

The chain combines TRBV7-8 with TRBJ2-2, with 9 bases identical to TRBD2. CDR1 is SGHVS, CDR2 FQNEAQ, per germline. V gave up 1 base and J gave up 0 bases; unmatched junction bases: 0. This CDR3 has 16 residues. This CDR3 reads CASSLVAGANTGELFF. Here the CDR3 DNA reads TGTGCCAGCAGCTTAGTAGCGGGGGCGAACACCGGGGAGCTGTTTTTT.

The chain is built from TRBV18 and TRBJ1-5; 7 bases are shared with TRBD1. CDR1 is KGHSH and CDR2 is LQKENI in the germline V gene. CDR3 length equals 17 residues. V was pared by 1 base and J by 3 bases, with 9 bases of the junction left unmatched. The CDR3 region is CASSPLNRDSFNQPQHF. As DNA, the CDR3 is TGTGCCAGCTCACCACTAAACCGGGACAGCTTCAATCAGCCCCAGCATTTT.

The genes are TRBV19 and TRBJ1-1; D gene unclear. Trimming left V 3 bases short and J 4 bases short, with 15 bases between. This CDR3 has 15 residues. Germline lookup yields CDR1 LNHDA and CDR2 SQIVND (reference sequence). The CDR3 DNA is TGTGCCAGTAGTATCAGGCCGGGCTTGGTCACTGAAGCTTTCTTT. As protein: CASSIRPGLVTEAFF.

The J gene is TRBJ2-6, the V gene TRBV30; 9 bases map to TRBD1. Germline CDR1 GTSNPN, CDR2 SVGIG (reference sequence). The CDR3 consists of 17 residues. Trimming removed 3 bases from V and 0 bases from J; junction bases left unmatched: 6. The CDR3 sequence is CAWRTGQGLSGANVLTF. DNA of the CDR3: TGTGCCTGGAGAACGGGACAGGGTCTCTCTGGGGCCAACGTCCTGACTTTC.

This clone was detected only once. CDR3 sequence: CASSSSSGGTPDTQYF. The CDR3 DNA is TGTGCCAGCAGCTCCTCTAGCGGGGGGACACCGGATACGCAGTATTTT. This chain links TRBV11-3 with TRBJ2-3; 11 bases line up with TRBD2. V trimming: 4 bases; J trimming: 6 bases; junction bases outside the gene matches: 9. Per germline, CDR1 SGHNT and CDR2 YENEEA. This CDR3 is built from 16 residues.

The chain has TRBV14 and TRBJ2-3, with 8 bases fitting TRBD1. V was clipped by 3 bases and J by 4 bases; unmatched bases: 12. The germline gives CDR1 SGHDN, CDR2 FVKESK. The CDR3 length is 17 residues. CDR3 nucleotide sequence: TGTGCCAGCAGCCATCCAGCTTTAGGACAGGGCGCAGATACGCAGTATTTT. Protein sequence: CASSHPALGQGADTQYF. Together with reference TRBV14 and TRBJ2-3, the CDR3 gives the full variable domain: EAGVTQFPSHSVIEKGQTVTLRCDPISGHDNLYWYRRVMGKEIKFLLHFVKESKQDESGMPNNRFLAERTGGTYSTLKVQPAELEDSGVYFCASSHPALGQGADTQYFGPGTRLTVL.

The chain uses TRBV11-1 and TRBJ2-3; the D is unclear. The CDR3 has 13 residues. Per germline, CDR1 SGHAT and CDR2 FQDESV (reference sequence). Trimming stripped 3 bases from V and 2 bases from J, with 6 bases between. In nucleotides, the CDR3 is TGTGCCAGCAGCTTTTTAAACACAGATACGCAGTATTTT. Translating gives CASSFLNTDTQYF.